This T cell receptor beta chain was found in a study of T cells in Graves' hyperthyroidism and ophthalmopathy. The study's findings and limits: The model made its ophthalmopathy prediction, and onset followed a median about 6.8 months later.

TCR beta CDR3 regions were amplified from RNA transcripts. RT-PCR in the first round (using the HTBI primer set) targeted the TCR CDR3. A single record per CDR3 protein comes from TCRdb applying MiXCR to the multiplex PCR reads. Of 650,000 to 800,000 distinct CDR3 sequences listed, about 45% are singletons. CDR1 and CDR2 from the germline V gene are LNHDA and SQIVND (reference sequence). After removal of 7 bases from V and 2 bases from J, the junction contained 9 bases not matched to a gene. The CDR3 runs to 15 residues. Comment on this clonotype: Its antigen is unidentified.

Used for diagnoses were clinical symptoms, serum thyroxine and TRAb, thyroid ultrasound and orbital computed tomography. V gene TRBV19 combines with J gene TRBJ2-7, with 9 bases aligning to TRBD2. This clonotype was obtained from an adult man with Graves' disease, either hyperthyroidism or ophthalmopathy (not recorded which). Material for sequencing was peripheral blood or thyroid tissue (not recorded which). CDR3 nucleotides: TGTGCCAGTACCCATGGGGCGGGGGGGGCCTACGAGCAGTACTTC. Its protein is CASTHGAGGAYEQYF.